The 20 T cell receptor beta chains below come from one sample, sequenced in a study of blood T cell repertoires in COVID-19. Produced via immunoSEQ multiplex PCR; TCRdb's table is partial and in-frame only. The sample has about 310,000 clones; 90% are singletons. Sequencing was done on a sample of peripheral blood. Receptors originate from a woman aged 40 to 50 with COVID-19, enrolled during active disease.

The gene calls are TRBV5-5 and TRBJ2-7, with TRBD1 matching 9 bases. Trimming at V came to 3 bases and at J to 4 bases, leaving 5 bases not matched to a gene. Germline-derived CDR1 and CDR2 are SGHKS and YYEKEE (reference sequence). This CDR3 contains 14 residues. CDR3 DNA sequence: TGTGCCAGCAGCTCCGGGACAGGGCTATACGAGCAGTACTTC. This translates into CASSSGTGLYEQYF.

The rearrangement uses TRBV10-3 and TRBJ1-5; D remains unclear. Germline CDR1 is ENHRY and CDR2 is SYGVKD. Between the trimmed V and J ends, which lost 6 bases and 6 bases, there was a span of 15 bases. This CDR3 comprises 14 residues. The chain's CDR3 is CAIREGGIGQPQHF. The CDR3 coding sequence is TGTGCCATCAGGGAAGGAGGGATTGGTCAGCCCCAGCATTTT.

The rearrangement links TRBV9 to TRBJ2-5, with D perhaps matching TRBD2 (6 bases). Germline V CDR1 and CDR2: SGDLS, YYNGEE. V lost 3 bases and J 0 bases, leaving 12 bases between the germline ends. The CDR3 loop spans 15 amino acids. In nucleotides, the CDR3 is TGTGCCAGCAGCGGTAGCGGCATTTACCAAGAGACCCAGTACTTC. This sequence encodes CASSGSGIYQETQYF.

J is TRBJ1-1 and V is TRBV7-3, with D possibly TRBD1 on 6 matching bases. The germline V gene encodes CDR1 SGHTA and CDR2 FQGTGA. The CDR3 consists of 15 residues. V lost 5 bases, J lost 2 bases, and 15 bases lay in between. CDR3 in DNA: TGTGCCAGCAGCCTGCGGACAGATTTTAACACTGAAGCTTTCTTT. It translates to CASSLRTDFNTEAFF.

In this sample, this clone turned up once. CDR3 region: CASTVGLGSTYEQYF. Here the CDR3 DNA reads TGTGCCAGCACCGTGGGACTGGGATCAACCTACGAGCAGTACTTC. The gene calls are TRBV28 and TRBJ2-7, with D possibly matching TRBD2 (6 bases). Germline-derived CDR1 and CDR2 are MDHEN and SYDVKM. The CDR3 length is 15 residues. V lost 7 bases to trimming and J lost 2 bases, with 18 bases between them.

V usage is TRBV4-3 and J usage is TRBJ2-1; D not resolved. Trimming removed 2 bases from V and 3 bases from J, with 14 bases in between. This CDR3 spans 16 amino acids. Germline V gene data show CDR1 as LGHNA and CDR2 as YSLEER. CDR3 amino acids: CASSQTVQLDYNEQFF. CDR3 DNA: TGCGCCAGCAGCCAAACCGTGCAGCTAGACTACAATGAGCAGTTCTTC.

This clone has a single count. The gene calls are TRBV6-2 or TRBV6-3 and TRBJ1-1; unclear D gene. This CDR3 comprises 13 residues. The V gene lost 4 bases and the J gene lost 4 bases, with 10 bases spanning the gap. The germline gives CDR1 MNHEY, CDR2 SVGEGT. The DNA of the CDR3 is TGTGCCAGCAGTTGGCAGTTTACCACTGAAGCTTTCTTT. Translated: CASSWQFTTEAFF.

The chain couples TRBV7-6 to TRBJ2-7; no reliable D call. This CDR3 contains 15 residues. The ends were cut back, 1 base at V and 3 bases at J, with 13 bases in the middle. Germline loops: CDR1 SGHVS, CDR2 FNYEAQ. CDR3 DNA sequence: TGTGCCAGCAGCTTAGACTTTGCTACTATCTACGAGCAGTACTTC. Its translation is CASSLDFATIYEQYF.

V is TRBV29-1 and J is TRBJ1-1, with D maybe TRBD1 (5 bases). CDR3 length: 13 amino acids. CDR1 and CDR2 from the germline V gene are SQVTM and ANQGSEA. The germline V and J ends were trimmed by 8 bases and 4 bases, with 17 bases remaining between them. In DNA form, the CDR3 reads TGCAGCTACAGGAGGGTGGTAGGCACTGAAGCTTTCTTT. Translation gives CSYRRVVGTEAFF.

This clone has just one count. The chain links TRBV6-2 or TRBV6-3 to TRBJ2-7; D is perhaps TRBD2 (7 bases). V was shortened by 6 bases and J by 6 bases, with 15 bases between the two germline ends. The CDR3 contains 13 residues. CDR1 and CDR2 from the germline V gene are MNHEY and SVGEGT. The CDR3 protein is CASSLVAGAEQYF. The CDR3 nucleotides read TGTGCCAGCAGCCTCGTCGCGGGGGCCGAGCAGTACTTC.

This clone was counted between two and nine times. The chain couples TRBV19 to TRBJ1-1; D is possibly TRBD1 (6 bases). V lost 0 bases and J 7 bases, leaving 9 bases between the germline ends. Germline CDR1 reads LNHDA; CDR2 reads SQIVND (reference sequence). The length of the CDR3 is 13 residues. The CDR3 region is CASSIEGAFEAFF. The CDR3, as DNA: TGTGCCAGTAGTATAGAGGGGGCCTTTGAAGCTTTCTTT.

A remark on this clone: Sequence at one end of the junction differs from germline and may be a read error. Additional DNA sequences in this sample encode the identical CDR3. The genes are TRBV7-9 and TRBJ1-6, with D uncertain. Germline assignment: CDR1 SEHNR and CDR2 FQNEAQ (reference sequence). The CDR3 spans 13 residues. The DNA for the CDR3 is TGTGCTAGCAGCTACGGTGGTTTGGCACCCCTCCACTTT. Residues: CASSYGGLAPLHF.

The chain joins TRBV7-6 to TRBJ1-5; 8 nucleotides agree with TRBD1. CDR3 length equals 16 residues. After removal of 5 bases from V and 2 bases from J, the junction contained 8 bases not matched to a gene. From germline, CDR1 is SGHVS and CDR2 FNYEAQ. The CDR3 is CASSRSDRGGNQPQHF. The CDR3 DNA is TGTGCCAGCAGCCGATCCGACAGGGGAGGCAATCAGCCCCAGCATTTT.

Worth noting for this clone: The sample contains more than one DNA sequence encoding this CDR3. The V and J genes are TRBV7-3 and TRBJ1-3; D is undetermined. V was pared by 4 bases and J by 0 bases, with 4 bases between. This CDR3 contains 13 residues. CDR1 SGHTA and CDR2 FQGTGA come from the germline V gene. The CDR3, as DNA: TGTGCCAGCAGCTCCGGCTCTGGAAACACCATATATTTT. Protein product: CASSSGSGNTIYF.

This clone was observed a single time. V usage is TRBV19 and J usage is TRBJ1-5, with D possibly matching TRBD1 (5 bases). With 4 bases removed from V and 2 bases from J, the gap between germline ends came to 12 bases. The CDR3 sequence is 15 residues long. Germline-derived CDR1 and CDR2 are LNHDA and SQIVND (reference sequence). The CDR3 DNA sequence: TGTGCCAGTAGTACACCGGGGGGAGGCAATCAGCCCCAGCATTTT. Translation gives CASSTPGGGNQPQHF. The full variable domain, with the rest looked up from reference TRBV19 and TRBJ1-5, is DGGITQSPKYLFRKEGQNVTLSCEQNLNHDAMYWYRQDPGQGLRLIYYSQIVNDFQKGDIAEGYSVSREKKESFPLTVTSAQKNPTAFYLCASSTPGGGNQPQHFGDGTRLSIL.

CDR3 in DNA: TGCAGTGCTAGTCCTGCTCCGGGAGAGACCCAGTACTTC. This encodes CSASPAPGETQYF. This chain connects TRBV20-1 to TRBJ2-5; D not certain. Germline V lookup: CDR1 DFQATT, CDR2 SNEGSKA (reference sequence). The CDR3 totals 13 residues. Trimming took off 3 bases at V and 4 bases at J, with 12 bases between the two ends.

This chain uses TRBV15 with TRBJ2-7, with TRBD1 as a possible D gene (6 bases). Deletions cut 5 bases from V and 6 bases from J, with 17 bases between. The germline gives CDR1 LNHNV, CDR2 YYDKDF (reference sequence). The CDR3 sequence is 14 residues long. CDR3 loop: CATSEWKQGREQYF. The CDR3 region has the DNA TGTGCCACCAGCGAGTGGAAACAGGGCCGCGAGCAGTACTTC.

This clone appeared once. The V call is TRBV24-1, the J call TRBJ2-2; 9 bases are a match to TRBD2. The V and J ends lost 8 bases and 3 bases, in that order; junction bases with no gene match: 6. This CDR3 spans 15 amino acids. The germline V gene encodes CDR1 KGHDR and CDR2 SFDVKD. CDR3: CATTPSGGHTGELFF. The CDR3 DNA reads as TGTGCCACCACCCCCAGCGGGGGGCACACCGGGGAGCTGTTTTTT.

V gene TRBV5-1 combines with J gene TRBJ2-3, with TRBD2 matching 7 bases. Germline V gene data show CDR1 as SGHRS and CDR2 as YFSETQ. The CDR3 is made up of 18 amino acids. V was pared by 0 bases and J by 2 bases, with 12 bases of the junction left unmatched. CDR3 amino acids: CASSLADIVGGFTDTQYF. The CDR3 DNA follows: TGCGCCAGCAGCTTGGCGGATATAGTGGGAGGGTTCACAGATACGCAGTATTTT.

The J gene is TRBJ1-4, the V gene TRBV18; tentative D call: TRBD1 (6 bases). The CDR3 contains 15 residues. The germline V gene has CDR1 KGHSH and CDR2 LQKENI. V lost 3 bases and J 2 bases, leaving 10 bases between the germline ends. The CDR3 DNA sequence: TGTGCCAGCTCACCGCAGGGGATCACTAATGAAAAACTGTTTTTT. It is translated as CASSPQGITNEKLFF.